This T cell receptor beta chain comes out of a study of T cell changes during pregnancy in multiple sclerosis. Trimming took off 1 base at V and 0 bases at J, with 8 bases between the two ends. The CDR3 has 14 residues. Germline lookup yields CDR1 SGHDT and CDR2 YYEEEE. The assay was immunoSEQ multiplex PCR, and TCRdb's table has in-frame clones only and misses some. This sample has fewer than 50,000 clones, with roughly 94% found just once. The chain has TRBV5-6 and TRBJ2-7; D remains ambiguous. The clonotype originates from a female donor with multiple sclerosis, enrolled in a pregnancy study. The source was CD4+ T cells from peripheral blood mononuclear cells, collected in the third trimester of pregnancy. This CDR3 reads CASSLIAVSYEQYF. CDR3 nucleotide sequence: TGTGCCAGCAGCTTGATTGCGGTCTCCTACGAGCAGTACTTC.